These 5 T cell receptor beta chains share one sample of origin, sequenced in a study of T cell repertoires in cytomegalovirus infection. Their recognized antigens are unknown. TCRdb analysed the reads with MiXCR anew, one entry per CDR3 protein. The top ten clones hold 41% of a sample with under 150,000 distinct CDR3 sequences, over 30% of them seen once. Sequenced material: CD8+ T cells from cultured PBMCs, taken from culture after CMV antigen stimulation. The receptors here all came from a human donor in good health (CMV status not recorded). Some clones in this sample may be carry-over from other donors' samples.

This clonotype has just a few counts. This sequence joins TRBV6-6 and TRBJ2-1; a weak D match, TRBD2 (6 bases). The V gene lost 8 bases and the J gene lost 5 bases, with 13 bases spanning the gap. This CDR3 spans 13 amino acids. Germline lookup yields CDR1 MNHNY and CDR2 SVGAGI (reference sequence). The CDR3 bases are TGTGCCAGCGGGGGGAGCACCCACAATGAGCAGTTCTTC. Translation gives CASGGSTHNEQFF.

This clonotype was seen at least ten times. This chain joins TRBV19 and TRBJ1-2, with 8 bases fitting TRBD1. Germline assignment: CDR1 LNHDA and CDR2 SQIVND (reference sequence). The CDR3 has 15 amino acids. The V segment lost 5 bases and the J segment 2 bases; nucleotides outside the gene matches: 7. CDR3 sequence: CASSPWDRLNYGYTF. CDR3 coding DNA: TGTGCCAGTAGTCCGTGGGACAGGCTAAACTATGGCTACACCTTC.

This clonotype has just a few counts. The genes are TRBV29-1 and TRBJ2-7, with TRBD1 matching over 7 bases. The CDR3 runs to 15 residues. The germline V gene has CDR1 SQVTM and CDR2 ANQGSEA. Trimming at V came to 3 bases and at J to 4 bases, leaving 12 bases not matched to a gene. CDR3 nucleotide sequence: TGCAGCGTTGAGGGGACGGTAAGGGGGCTATACGAGCAGTACTTC. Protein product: CSVEGTVRGLYEQYF.

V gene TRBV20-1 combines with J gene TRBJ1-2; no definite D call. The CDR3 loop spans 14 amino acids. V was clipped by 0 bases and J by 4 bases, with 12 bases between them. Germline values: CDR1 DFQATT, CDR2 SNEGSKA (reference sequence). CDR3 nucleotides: TGCAGTGCTAGAGATAAGGCAGCGACCTATGGCTACACCTTC. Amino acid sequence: CSARDKAATYGYTF.

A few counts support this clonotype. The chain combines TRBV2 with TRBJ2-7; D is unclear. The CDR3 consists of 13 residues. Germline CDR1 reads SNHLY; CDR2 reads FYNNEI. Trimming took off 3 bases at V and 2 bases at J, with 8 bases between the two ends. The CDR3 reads CASSDPATYEQYF. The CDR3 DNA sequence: TGTGCCAGCAGTGATCCGGCCACCTACGAGCAGTACTTC.